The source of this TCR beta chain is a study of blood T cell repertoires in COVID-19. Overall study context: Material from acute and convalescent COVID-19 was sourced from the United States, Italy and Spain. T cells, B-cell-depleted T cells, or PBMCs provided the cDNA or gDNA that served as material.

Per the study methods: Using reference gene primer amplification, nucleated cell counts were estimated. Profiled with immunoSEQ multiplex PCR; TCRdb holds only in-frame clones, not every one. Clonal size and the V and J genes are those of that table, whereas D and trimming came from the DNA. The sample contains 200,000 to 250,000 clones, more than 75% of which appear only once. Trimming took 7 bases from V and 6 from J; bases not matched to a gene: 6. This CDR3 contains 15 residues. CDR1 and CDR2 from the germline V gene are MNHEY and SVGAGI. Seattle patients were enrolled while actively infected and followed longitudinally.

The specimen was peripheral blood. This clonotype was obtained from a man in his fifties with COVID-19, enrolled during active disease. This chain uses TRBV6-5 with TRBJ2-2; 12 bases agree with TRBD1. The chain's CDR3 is CASTPRDRGPGELFF. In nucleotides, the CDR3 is TGTGCCAGCACCCCCCGGGACAGGGGGCCCGGGGAGCTGTTTTTT.